Shown below are 26 T cell receptor beta chains from a single sample sequenced in a study of shared clonotypes between healthy human individuals. Naive CD8 populations comprised CD45RO-negative cells positively selected for CCR7, excluding terminally differentiated effector memory CD45RA+ cells. Libraries were prepared by immunoSEQ multiplex PCR; TCRdb keeps only in-frame clonotypes and omits some of them. The sample shows approximately 810,000 clones, 80% to 95% of them seen only once. Input material: naive CD8+ T cells sorted from blood. The receptor source for this set is a man younger than 40 in good health.

The V and J genes are TRBV28 and TRBJ2-7; D is perhaps TRBD2 (6 bases). Germline V gene sequence: CDR1 MDHEN, CDR2 SYDVKM. Trimming removed 3 bases at V and 3 bases at J, with 24 bases between. CDR3 length: 18 amino acids. The CDR3 loop is CASSFSGWGSGDVYEQYF. The CDR3 coding sequence is TGTGCCAGCAGTTTTTCAGGGTGGGGTAGCGGAGATGTCTACGAGCAGTACTTC.

The rearrangement uses TRBV7-9 and TRBJ2-7; no reliable D call. V shed 8 bases and J shed 2 bases, with 19 bases lying between them. The CDR3 sequence is 15 residues long. From germline, CDR1 is SEHNR and CDR2 FQNEAQ (reference sequence). This chain's CDR3 is CASGTTLARPYEQYF. As DNA, the CDR3 is TGTGCCAGCGGAACGACTCTCGCCCGTCCCTACGAGCAGTACTTC.

The V call is TRBV13, the J call TRBJ1-2; a weak D match, TRBD1 (5 bases). V was clipped by 4 bases and J by 1 base, with 16 bases between them. The CDR3 runs to 16 residues. CDR1 is PRHDT, CDR2 FYEKMQ, per germline (reference sequence). CDR3 in DNA: TGTGCCAGCAGCTCCCACGACAGAAGTCTTAACTATGGCTACACCTTC. This encodes CASSSHDRSLNYGYTF.

The rearrangement links TRBV1 to TRBJ2-7; the table calls TRBD1, which could not be checked here. TRBV1 is shown as a pseudogene. The CDR3 covers 15 residues. Written as DNA, the CDR3 is TGCACCAGCAGCTTACGACGGACAGGGGCCTACGAGCAGTACTTC. Amino acid sequence: CTSSLRRTGAYEQYF.

The chain couples TRBV7-8 to TRBJ2-1; no clear D gene. Germline-derived CDR1 and CDR2 are SGHVS and FQNEAQ. CDR3 length equals 16 residues. Trimming cost V 1 base and J 4 bases, with 14 bases left between them. The CDR3: CASSLGGLFPYNEQFF. CDR3 bases: TGTGCCAGCAGCTTAGGGGGTCTATTCCCGTACAATGAGCAGTTCTTC.

The J gene is TRBJ2-2, the V gene TRBV7-9; a weak D match, TRBD1 (6 bases). Per the germline V gene, CDR1 is SEHNR and CDR2 is FQNEAQ (reference sequence). V lost 5 bases and J 7 bases, leaving 14 bases between the germline ends. This CDR3 has 14 amino acids. Written as DNA, the CDR3 is TGTGCCAGCAGCCAGAAACAGGGATTCGGGGAGCTGTTTTTT. Amino acids: CASSQKQGFGELFF. Using reference TRBV7-9 and TRBJ2-2 for the parts outside the CDR3, the full variable domain is DTGVSQNPRHKITKRGQNVTFRCDPISEHNRLYWYRQTLGQGPEFLTYFQNEAQLEKSRLLSDRFSAERPKGSFSTLEIQRTEQGDSAMYLCASSQKQGFGELFFGEGSRLTVL.

The CDR3 DNA reads as TGCGCCAGCAGCCCGTCCGGCCTAGCTAGCACAGATACGCAGTATTTT. The encoded protein is CASSPSGLASTDTQYF. The chain is built from TRBV5-1 and TRBJ2-3; the D gene is possibly TRBD2 (5 bases). The CDR3 runs 16 residues. With 4 bases removed from V and 0 bases from J, the gap between germline ends came to 15 bases. Germline V gene lookup returns CDR1 SGHRS and CDR2 YFSETQ.

The chain joins TRBV13 to TRBJ2-1; D call uncertain. CDR1 and CDR2 (germline): PRHDT, FYEKMQ (reference sequence). With 6 bases removed from V and 7 bases from J, the gap between germline ends came to 16 bases. This CDR3 comprises 14 residues. CDR3 nucleotide sequence: TGTGCCAGCAGTCCGGGCCACCTGTCAAATGAGCAGTTCTTC. It codes for CASSPGHLSNEQFF.

The gene calls are TRBV27 and TRBJ2-2; D is uncertain. There are 15 residues in the CDR3. Germline V gene data show CDR1 as MNHEY and CDR2 as SMNVEV (reference sequence). V dropped 7 bases and J dropped 6 bases, with 18 bases sitting between them. The CDR3 region is CASTSQLNVAGELFF. In nucleotides, the CDR3 is TGTGCCAGCACGTCACAGTTGAACGTGGCCGGGGAGCTGTTTTTT.

The chain has TRBV25-1 and TRBJ1-5; D is uncertain. V lost 8 bases to trimming and J lost 5 bases, with 7 bases between them. Germline lookup yields CDR1 MGHDK and CDR2 SYGVNS. This CDR3 has 11 residues. CDR3 nucleotides: TGTGCCAGCGGGTGGGATCAGCCCCAGCATTTT. The encoded protein is CASGWDQPQHF.

This chain joins TRBV14 and TRBJ2-7; D gene ambiguous. V lost 1 base and J lost 6, with 4 bases in between. CDR3 length: 11 residues. Per germline, CDR1 SGHDN and CDR2 FVKESK. The CDR3 DNA sequence: TGTGCCAGCAGCCAAGGTTTCGAGCAGTACTTC. Translation gives CASSQGFEQYF.

In its sample, this clone was seen once. The rearrangement joins TRBV28 to TRBJ1-2, with a tentative D call TRBD1 (5 bases). V shed 4 bases and J shed 0 bases, with 15 bases lying between them. The length of the CDR3 is 16 residues. The germline V gene has CDR1 MDHEN and CDR2 SYDVKM. CDR3 bases: TGTGCCAGCAGTTATAAGGACATATTTCCTAACTATGGCTACACCTTC. It yields the protein CASSYKDIFPNYGYTF.

The count of this clone is one. This sequence joins TRBV28 and TRBJ2-3; D is ambiguous. The CDR3 spans 16 residues. CDR1 MDHEN and CDR2 SYDVKM come from the germline V gene. The V end was cut by 3 bases, the J end by 4 bases, with 17 bases between. CDR3 residues: CASSFGLSATPDTQYF. The CDR3 DNA sequence: TGTGCCAGCAGTTTTGGCTTAAGCGCCACCCCAGATACGCAGTATTTT.

In its sample, this clone was seen once. The J gene is TRBJ2-5, the V gene TRBV7-9; 8 bases map to TRBD1. The CDR3 has 15 amino acids. Losses at the gene ends were 2 bases for V and 4 bases for J; bases not matched to a gene: 6. CDR1 is SEHNR, CDR2 FQNEAQ, per germline (reference sequence). The CDR3, as DNA: TGTGCCAGCAGCTTAAGCAGGGGGCTAGGAGAGACCCAGTACTTC. Protein product: CASSLSRGLGETQYF.

A remark on this clone: In the same sample, other DNA sequences code for this CDR3. This rearrangement joins TRBV7-9 to TRBJ1-3, with D unresolved. This CDR3 region has 12 residues. Germline V gene sequence: CDR1 SEHNR, CDR2 FQNEAQ (reference sequence). Trimming left V 4 bases short and J 4 bases short, with 5 bases between. CDR3 coding DNA: TGTGCCAGCAGCTCGGGAGGAAACACCATATATTTT. Translated, it gives CASSSGGNTIYF.

The chain uses TRBV2 and TRBJ2-7, with D uncertain. CDR1 is SNHLY and CDR2 is FYNNEI in the germline V gene. The CDR3 consists of 12 residues. V shed 6 bases and J shed 2 bases, with 8 bases lying between them. The CDR3 sequence: CASSATAYEQYF. For the CDR3, the DNA is TGTGCCAGCAGCGCAACAGCCTACGAGCAGTACTTC. The full variable domain, with the rest looked up from reference TRBV2 and TRBJ2-7, is EPEVTQTPSHQVTQMGQEVILRCVPISNHLYFYWYRQILGQKVEFLVSFYNNEISEKSEIFDDQFSVERPDGSNFTLKIRSTKLEDSAMYFCASSATAYEQYFGPGTRLTVT.

J is TRBJ2-1 and V is TRBV5-6, with 11 bases fitting TRBD1. Per the germline V gene, CDR1 is SGHDT and CDR2 is YYEEEE. V gave up 3 bases and J gave up 2 bases; unmatched junction bases: 1. There are 15 residues in the CDR3. CDR3 nucleotide sequence: TGTGCCAGCAGCTCGGGACAGGGGGCCTACAATGAGCAGTTCTTC. As protein: CASSSGQGAYNEQFF.

The rearrangement uses TRBV18 and TRBJ2-2; D call uncertain. The germline V gene has CDR1 KGHSH and CDR2 LQKENI. CDR3 size: 15 residues. The V end lost 8 bases, the J end lost 5 bases, and 18 bases lay between the germline ends. CDR3 residues: CASAPPVRRTGELFF. In DNA, the CDR3 is TGTGCCAGCGCGCCGCCAGTCCGCCGTACCGGGGAGCTGTTTTTT.

The chain combines TRBV5-4 with TRBJ1-5; D remains ambiguous. V was trimmed by 3 bases and J by 4 bases, leaving 8 bases between them. CDR1 and CDR2 from the germline V gene are SGHNT and YYREEE (reference sequence). The CDR3 covers 13 residues. The CDR3 nucleotides are TGTGCCAGCAGCTACGACGGAAATCAGCCCCAGCATTTT. Translated: CASSYDGNQPQHF.

The chain joins TRBV2 to TRBJ2-1, with 8 positions matching TRBD1. CDR3 length: 18 amino acids. J was trimmed by 0 bases and V by 4 bases; bases with no gene match: 11. Germline values: CDR1 SNHLY, CDR2 FYNNEI. CDR3 loop: CASSGTGKGDPSYNEQFF. For the CDR3, the DNA is TGTGCCAGCAGTGGGACAGGGAAGGGGGACCCCTCCTACAATGAGCAGTTCTTC.

V and J are TRBV4-3 and TRBJ1-5; D may be TRBD1 (5 bases). Trimming shortened V by 0 bases and J by 1 base, and 10 bases separated the two germline ends. CDR1 and CDR2 from the germline V gene are LGHNA and YSLEER. The CDR3 runs to 16 residues. CDR3 sequence reads: CASSQDKWDSNQPQHF. The DNA for the CDR3 is TGCGCCAGCAGCCAAGATAAATGGGACAGCAATCAGCCCCAGCATTTT.

The chain is built from TRBV11-2 and TRBJ2-5, with 10 bases fitting TRBD2. Germline CDR1 and CDR2: SGHAT and FQNNGV. V gave up 4 bases and J gave up 5 bases; unmatched junction bases: 4. The CDR3 runs 14 residues. The CDR3 sequence is CASSSSGSPETQYF. In nucleotides, the CDR3 is TGTGCCAGCAGCTCTAGCGGGAGTCCTGAGACCCAGTACTTC.

This clone was seen just once. The chain has TRBV10-2 and TRBJ2-1, with no clear D. V lost 0 bases and J lost 4, with 7 bases in between. In germline, CDR1 is WSHSY, CDR2 SAAADI. The CDR3 runs 14 residues. CDR3 DNA: TGCGCCAGCAGTGAGTCGTGGGGATACAATGAGCAGTTCTTC. This codes for CASSESWGYNEQFF.

This chain uses TRBV10-1 with TRBJ2-3, with 11 bases matching TRBD2. The CDR3 extends over 16 amino acids. Germline V gene data show CDR1 as WNHNN and CDR2 as SYGVQD (reference sequence). With V trimmed by 6 bases and J by 2 bases, 7 bases remained unmatched. This chain's CDR3 is CASSHLAGGPTDTQYF. In nucleotides, the CDR3 is TGCGCCAGCAGCCACTTAGCGGGAGGGCCCACAGATACGCAGTATTTT.

The CDR3 sequence: CASSAGGRTGQEKLFF. The CDR3 nucleotides are TGTGCCAGCAGCGCAGGGGGGCGGACAGGGCAAGAAAAACTGTTTTTT. This chain connects TRBV7-8 to TRBJ1-4; 8 bases match TRBD1. The germline V gene has CDR1 SGHVS and CDR2 FQNEAQ. CDR3 length: 16 amino acids. Trimming took 5 bases from V and 8 from J; bases not matched to a gene: 13.

This chain links TRBV13 with TRBJ2-1; 7 bases are a match to TRBD2. Germline CDR1 reads PRHDT; CDR2 reads FYEKMQ (reference sequence). V trimming: 5 bases; J trimming: 0 bases; junction bases outside the gene matches: 16. This CDR3 comprises 19 residues. The CDR3 DNA reads as TGTGCCAGCAGCGCAACCGTGGGGGGTGGCGGGAGCTCCTACAATGAGCAGTTCTTC. This sequence encodes CASSATVGGGGSSYNEQFF.